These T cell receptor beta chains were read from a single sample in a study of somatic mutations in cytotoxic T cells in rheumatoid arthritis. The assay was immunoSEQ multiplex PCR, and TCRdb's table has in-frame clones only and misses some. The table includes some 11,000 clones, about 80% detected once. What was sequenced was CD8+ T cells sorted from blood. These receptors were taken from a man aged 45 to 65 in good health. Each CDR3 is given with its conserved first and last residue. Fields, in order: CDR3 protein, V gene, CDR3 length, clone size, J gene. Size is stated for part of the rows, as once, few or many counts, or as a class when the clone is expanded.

CDR3: CASSKREGGAGELFF; V: TRBV4-1; length: 15; size: -; J: TRBJ2-2
CDR3: CASSQDRVGGRGANVLTF; V: TRBV4-1; length: 18; size: -; J: TRBJ2-6
CDR3: CASSSTNRGRGGYTF; V: TRBV2; length: 15; size: -; J: TRBJ1-2
CDR3: CASSYSASTGELFF; V: TRBV6-5; length: 14; size: -; J: TRBJ2-2
CDR3: CASSRDRDRYEQYF; V: TRBV19; length: 14; size: -; J: TRBJ2-7
CDR3: CASSYGDTTYEQYF; V: TRBV6-5; length: 14; size: -; J: TRBJ2-7
CDR3: CASSYNTGELFF; V: TRBV6-6; length: 12; size: -; J: TRBJ2-2
CDR3: CASSIPSGGQETQYF; V: TRBV19; length: 15; size: -; J: TRBJ2-5
CDR3: CASSSGAGEILNTEAFF; V: TRBV7-9; length: 17; size: -; J: TRBJ1-1
CDR3: CASSQRQGGTGELFF; V: TRBV5-4; length: 15; size: -; J: TRBJ2-2
CDR3: CASSWGLAGPVGETQYF; V: TRBV7-9; length: 17; size: -; J: TRBJ2-5
CDR3: CASRHTTSGPGELFF; V: TRBV6-5; length: 15; size: once; J: TRBJ2-2
CDR3: CASSSTQGFLNYGYTF; V: TRBV5-6; length: 16; size: -; J: TRBJ1-2
CDR3: CASSLTGEGYTF; V: TRBV7-9; length: 12; size: -; J: TRBJ1-2
CDR3: CASRSGQANEAFF; V: TRBV6-1; length: 13; size: -; J: TRBJ1-1
CDR3: CASSNTDTQYF; V: TRBV7-9; length: 11; size: few; J: TRBJ2-3
CDR3: CASKETSATTGDEQFF; V: TRBV6-4; length: 16; size: few; J: TRBJ2-1